This T cell receptor beta chain was observed in a study of blood T cell repertoires in COVID-19 (dated by TCRdb to 2019 to 2021). Some background on the complete study: Collaborator samples came from the United States, Italy and Spain and covered acute and convalescent phases of COVID-19. The material from the prospective study consisted of cDNA or gDNA derived from T cells, B-cell-depleted T cells, or PBMCs. Deeply sampled blood TCRbeta repertoires from subjects exposed to, actively infected with, or recovered from COVID-19 were included in the dataset. Where available, HLA class I and class II types were taken from metadata supplied by the sample provider and were not determined by assay-based typing. The repertoires were released in a freely available public database meant as a resource for research on the immune response to SARS-CoV-2. A de-identified subject ID, COVID-19 status, age in years and sex were almost always included in the sample metadata. Samples came from the ongoing ImmuneRACE study (first 160 participants) plus 1,254 subjects from 6 global collaborators. Overall results and qualifications from the work: The quantity of clinical and demographic metadata differed by source and by participant and was supplied without curation.

The collaborating institutions used their own protocols to collect whole blood in K2EDTA tubes. For TCRbeta analysis, collaborators shipped samples in one of three forms: frozen whole blood, isolated PBMCs, or DNA extracted from either of those sample types. Remarks on this clone: The clone's antigen remains unknown. Base qualities were left out, and no much larger clone turns up one base away.

The immunoSEQ Assay, a bias-controlled multiplex PCR, was used to amplify TCRbeta CDR3 regions from genomic DNA. The study's own analysis went as follows. The number of nucleated cells in each sample was estimated from the amplification of reference gene primers within the assay. To quantify the absolute abundance of each unique TCRbeta CDR3 rearrangement, sequence reads were collapsed and filtered. For each sample, productive Simpson clonality was calculated as the square root of Simpson's diversity index over productive rearrangements. The source is immuneACCESS, and TCRdb retained only in-frame sequences with V and J called. Part of the clones is not carried over; for the studies checked, unresolved V genes explain less than half of this, and the remainder is unexplained. Clone size and the V and J calls come from that table; the DNA yielded D and trimming. This sample comprises roughly 250,000 clones, roughly 80% of them detected only once. The ten largest clones capture 4% to 5% of the sample.

The sample taken for sequencing was peripheral blood. The receptor was derived from a woman in her sixties or seventies with acute or convalescent COVID-19.

The CDR3 has the sequence CASSIGQGIQETQYF. The nucleotide sequence reads TGTGCCAGCAGCATCGGACAGGGGATCCAAGAGACCCAGTACTTC. The V gene is TRBV6-2 or TRBV6-3 and the J gene is TRBJ2-5, and TRBD1 matches 9 of the central bases. From cysteine to phenylalanine, the CDR3 is 15 amino acids long. CDR3 DNA only is kept here, 45 bases in frame from base 1. V loses 6 bases at its end and J loses 1 base; junction bases beyond the gene matches: 6. From the germline V gene, CDR1 is MNHEY and CDR2 is SVGEGT.